This is a list of T cell receptor beta chains from one sample in a study of blood T cell repertoires in COVID-19. Sequenced by immunoSEQ multiplex PCR; TCRdb stores in-frame clones only, minus some. The table has nearly 110,000 clones, about 82% seen once. The specimen was peripheral blood. The receptors stem from a man older than 75 with COVID-19, enrolled during active disease. The CDR3 runs from the conserved cysteine through the conserved F or W. The D gene is left open where the match is weak. Rows may omit the clone size; those that give it use once, few, many or a size class.

clone size	V gene	CDR3 length	J gene	D gene	CDR3 protein	CDR3 DNA
.	TRBV7-6	15	TRBJ2-5	.	CASSPPGTPVETQYF	TGTGCCAGCAGCCCCCCCGGGACTCCGGTAGAGACCCAGTACTTC
.	TRBV6-5	15	TRBJ2-3	TRBD1	CASSLTGAPTDTQYF	TGTGCCAGCAGCCTGACAGGGGCCCCCACAGATACGCAGTATTTT
once	TRBV6-1	13	TRBJ1-2	.	CASSEDSNYGYTF	TGTGCCAGCAGCGAAGACAGTAACTATGGCTACACCTTC
.	TRBV12-3/TRBV12-4	13	TRBJ1-1	.	CASTLSRGTEAFF	TGTGCCAGCACGCTCAGCCGGGGGACTGAAGCTTTCTTT
many	TRBV4-3	15	TRBJ1-6	TRBD1	CASSQGDRINSPLHF	TGCGCCAGCAGCCAAGGGGACAGGATTAATTCACCCCTCCACTTT
.	TRBV3-1/TRBV3-2	14	TRBJ2-1	TRBD2	CASSPRTSGSQGFF	TGTGCCAGCAGCCCCCGGACTAGCGGTTCCCAGGGTTTCTTC
.	TRBV14	17	TRBJ2-3	.	CASSQDWVFSGKDTQYF	TGTGCCAGCAGCCAAGATTGGGTGTTTTCGGGGAAAGATACGCAGTATTTT
few	TRBV14	15	TRBJ1-6	TRBD1	CASSSNRGNNSPLHF	TGTGCCAGCAGCAGTAACAGGGGTAATAATTCACCCCTCCACTTT
.	TRBV7-2	15	TRBJ2-5	.	CASSLQVSPTETQYF	TGTGCCAGCAGCTTACAGGTATCTCCAACGGAGACCCAGTACTTC
.	TRBV7-6	14	TRBJ2-5	TRBD2	CASSLTSGGETQYF	TGTGCCAGCAGCTTAACGTCGGGAGGAGAGACCCAGTACTTC
.	TRBV6-6	12	TRBJ2-5	.	CASRPGQETQYF	TGTGCCAGTCGTCCCGGCCAAGAGACCCAGTACTTC
.	TRBV5-6	15	TRBJ1-5	.	CASSLGYSFGQPQHF	TGTGCCAGCAGCTTGGGGTACAGTTTCGGTCAGCCCCAGCATTTT
few	TRBV2	14	TRBJ2-5	TRBD1	CASSGNRGSETQYF	TGTGCCAGCAGTGGGAACAGGGGCTCAGAGACCCAGTACTTC
.	TRBV7-2	16	TRBJ2-3	TRBD2	CASSLGLAGGTDTQYF	TGTGCCAGCAGCTTGGGACTAGCGGGAGGCACAGATACGCAGTATTTT
.	TRBV27	14	TRBJ2-3	.	CASQGISSTDTQYF	TGTGCCAGCCAGGGAATTTCTAGCACAGATACGCAGTATTTT